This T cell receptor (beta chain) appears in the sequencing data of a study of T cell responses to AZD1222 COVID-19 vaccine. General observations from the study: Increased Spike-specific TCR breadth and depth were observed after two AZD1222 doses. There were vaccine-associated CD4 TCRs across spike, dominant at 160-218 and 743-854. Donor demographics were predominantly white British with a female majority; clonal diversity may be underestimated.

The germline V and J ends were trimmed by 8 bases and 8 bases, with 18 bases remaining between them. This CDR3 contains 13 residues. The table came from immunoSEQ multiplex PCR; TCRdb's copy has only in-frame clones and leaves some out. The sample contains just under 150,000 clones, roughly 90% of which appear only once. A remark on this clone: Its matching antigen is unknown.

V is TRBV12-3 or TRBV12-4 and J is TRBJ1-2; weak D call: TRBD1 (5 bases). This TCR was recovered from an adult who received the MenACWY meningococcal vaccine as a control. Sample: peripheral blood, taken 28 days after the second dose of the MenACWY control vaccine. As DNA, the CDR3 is TGTGCCAGCGTTAGGATTAGAGGGGAAGGCTACACCTTC. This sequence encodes CASVRIRGEGYTF.